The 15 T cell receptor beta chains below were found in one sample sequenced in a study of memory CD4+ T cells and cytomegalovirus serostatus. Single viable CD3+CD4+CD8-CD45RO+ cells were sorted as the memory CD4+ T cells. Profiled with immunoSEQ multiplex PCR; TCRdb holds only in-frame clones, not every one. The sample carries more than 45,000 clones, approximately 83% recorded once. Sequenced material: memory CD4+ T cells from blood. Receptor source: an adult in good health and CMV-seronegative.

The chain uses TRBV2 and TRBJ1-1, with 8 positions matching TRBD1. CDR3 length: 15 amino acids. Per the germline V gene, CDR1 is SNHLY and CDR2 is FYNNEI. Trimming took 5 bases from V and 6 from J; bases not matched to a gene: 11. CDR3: CASSQDRAAGAEAFF. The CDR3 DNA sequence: TGTGCCAGCAGTCAGGACAGGGCGGCTGGAGCTGAAGCTTTCTTT.

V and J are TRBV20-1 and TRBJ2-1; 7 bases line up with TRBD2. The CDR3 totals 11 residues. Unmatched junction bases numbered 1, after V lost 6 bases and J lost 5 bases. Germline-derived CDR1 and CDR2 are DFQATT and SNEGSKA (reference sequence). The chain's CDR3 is CSAGLHNEQFF. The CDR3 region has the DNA TGCAGTGCGGGACTACACAATGAGCAGTTCTTC.

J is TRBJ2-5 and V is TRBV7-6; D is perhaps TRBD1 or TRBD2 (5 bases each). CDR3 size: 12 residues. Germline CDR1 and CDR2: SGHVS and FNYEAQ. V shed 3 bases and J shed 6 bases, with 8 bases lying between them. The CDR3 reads CASSFRGQTQYF. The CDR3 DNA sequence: TGTGCCAGCAGCTTCCGGGGACAGACCCAGTACTTC.

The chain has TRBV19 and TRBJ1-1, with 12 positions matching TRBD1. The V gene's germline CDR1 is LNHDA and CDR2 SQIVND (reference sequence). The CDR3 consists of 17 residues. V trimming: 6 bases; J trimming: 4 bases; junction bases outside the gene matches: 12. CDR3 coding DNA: TGTGCCAGTAGGCCAGTTATCGGGACAGGGGGCCTCACTGAAGCTTTCTTT. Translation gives CASRPVIGTGGLTEAFF.

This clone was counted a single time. The CDR3 DNA sequence: TGTGCCAGCAGTTTAGGGGGACCCCCGGACTACGAGCAGTACTTC. Translating gives CASSLGGPPDYEQYF. The rearrangement joins TRBV28 to TRBJ2-7, with D perhaps TRBD1 or TRBD2 (5 bases each). Looked up from germline, CDR1 is MDHEN and CDR2 is SYDVKM. V gave up 2 bases and J gave up 3 bases, with 14 bases separating them. This CDR3 region has 15 residues.

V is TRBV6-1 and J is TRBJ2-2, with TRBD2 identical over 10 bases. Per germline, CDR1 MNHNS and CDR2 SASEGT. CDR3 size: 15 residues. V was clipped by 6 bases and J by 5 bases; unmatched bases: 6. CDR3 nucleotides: TGTGCCAGCAGCGGCCCGGGACTAGCGACCGGGGAGCTGTTTTTT. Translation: CASSGPGLATGELFF.

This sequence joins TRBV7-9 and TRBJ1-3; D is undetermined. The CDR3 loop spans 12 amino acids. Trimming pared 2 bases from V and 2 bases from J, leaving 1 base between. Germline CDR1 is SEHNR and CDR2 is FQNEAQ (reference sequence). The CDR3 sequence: CASSLPGNTIYF. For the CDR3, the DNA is TGTGCCAGCAGCTTACCTGGAAACACCATATATTTT.

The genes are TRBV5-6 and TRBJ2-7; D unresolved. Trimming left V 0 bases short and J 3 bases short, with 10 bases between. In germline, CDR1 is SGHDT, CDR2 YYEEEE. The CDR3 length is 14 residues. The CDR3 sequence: CASSLGGYNYEQYF. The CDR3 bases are TGTGCCAGCAGCTTGGGGGGATACAACTACGAGCAGTACTTC.

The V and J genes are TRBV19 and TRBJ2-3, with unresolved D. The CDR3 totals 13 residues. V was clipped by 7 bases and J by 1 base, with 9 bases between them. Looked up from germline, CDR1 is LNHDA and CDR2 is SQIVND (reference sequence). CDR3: CASKRVGTDTQYF. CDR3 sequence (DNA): TGTGCCAGTAAAAGGGTTGGCACAGATACGCAGTATTTT.

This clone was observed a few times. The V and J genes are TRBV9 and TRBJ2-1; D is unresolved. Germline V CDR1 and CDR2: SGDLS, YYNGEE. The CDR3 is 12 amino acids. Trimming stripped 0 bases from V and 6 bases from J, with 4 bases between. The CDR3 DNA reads TGTGCCAGCAGCGTAGCTTTCAATGAGCAGTTCTTC. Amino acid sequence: CASSVAFNEQFF.

The CDR3 sequence: CAGGTAAYEQYF. CDR3 in DNA: TGTGCCGGGGGAACGGCCGCCTACGAGCAGTACTTC. This rearrangement joins TRBV6-1 to TRBJ2-7; the D gene could be TRBD1 or TRBD2 (5 bases each). CDR1 and CDR2 (germline): MNHNS, SASEGT. The CDR3 consists of 12 residues. The V and J ends lost 11 bases and 2 bases respectively, with 13 bases between them.

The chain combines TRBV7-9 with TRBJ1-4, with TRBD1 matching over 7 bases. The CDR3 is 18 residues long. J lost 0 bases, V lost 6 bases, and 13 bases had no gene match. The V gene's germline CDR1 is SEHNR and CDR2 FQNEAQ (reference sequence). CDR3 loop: CASRPLPGTAATNEKLFF. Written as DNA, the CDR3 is TGTGCCAGCAGACCCCTGCCCGGGACAGCAGCAACTAATGAAAAACTGTTTTTT.

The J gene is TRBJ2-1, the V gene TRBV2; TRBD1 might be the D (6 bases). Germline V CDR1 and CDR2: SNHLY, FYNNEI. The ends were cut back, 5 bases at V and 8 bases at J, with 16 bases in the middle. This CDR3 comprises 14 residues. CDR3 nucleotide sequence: TGTGCCAGCAGTCGCCAGGGGAGAAGGGATGAGCAGTTCTTC. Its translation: CASSRQGRRDEQFF.

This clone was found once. The CDR3 region is CASSLSIRNTEAFF. CDR3 in DNA: TGTGCCAGCAGTTTATCGATCAGAAACACTGAAGCTTTCTTT. The chain carries TRBV6-6 and TRBJ1-1; the D is unclear. The V gene lost 4 bases and the J gene lost 2 bases, with 11 bases spanning the gap. The CDR3 is made up of 14 amino acids. Germline assignment: CDR1 MNHNY and CDR2 SVGAGI (reference sequence).

The CDR3 sequence: CASSNRARAADTQYF. In DNA form, the CDR3 reads TGTGCCAGTAGTAATAGGGCCCGTGCCGCAGATACGCAGTATTTT. This chain links TRBV19 with TRBJ2-3; no firm D call. The CDR3 loop spans 15 amino acids. Between the trimmed V and J ends, which lost 4 bases and 4 bases, there was a span of 15 bases. The germline V gene has CDR1 LNHDA and CDR2 SQIVND (reference sequence).